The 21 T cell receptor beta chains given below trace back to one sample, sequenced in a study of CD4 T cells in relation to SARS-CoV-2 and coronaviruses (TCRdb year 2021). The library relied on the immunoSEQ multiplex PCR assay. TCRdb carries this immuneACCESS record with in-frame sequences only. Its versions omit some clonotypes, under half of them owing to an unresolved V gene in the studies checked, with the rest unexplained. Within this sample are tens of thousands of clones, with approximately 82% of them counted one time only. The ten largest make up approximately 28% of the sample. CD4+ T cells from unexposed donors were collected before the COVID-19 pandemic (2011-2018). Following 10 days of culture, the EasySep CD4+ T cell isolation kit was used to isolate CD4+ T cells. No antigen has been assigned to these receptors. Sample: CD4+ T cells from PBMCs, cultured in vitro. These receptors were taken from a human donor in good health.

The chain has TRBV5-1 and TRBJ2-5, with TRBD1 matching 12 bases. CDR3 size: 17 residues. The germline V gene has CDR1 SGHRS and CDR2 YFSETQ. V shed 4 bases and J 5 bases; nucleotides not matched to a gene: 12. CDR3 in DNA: TGCGCCAGCAGCCTGGGACAGGGGGCTAGTATCGGGGAGACCCAGTACTTC. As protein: CASSLGQGASIGETQYF.

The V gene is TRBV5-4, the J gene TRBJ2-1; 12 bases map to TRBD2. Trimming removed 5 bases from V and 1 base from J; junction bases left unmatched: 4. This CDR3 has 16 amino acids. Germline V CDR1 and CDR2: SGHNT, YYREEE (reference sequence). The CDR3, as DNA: TGTGCCAGCAGTACCGGACTAGCGGGATCCTACAATGAGCAGTTCTTC. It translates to CASSTGLAGSYNEQFF. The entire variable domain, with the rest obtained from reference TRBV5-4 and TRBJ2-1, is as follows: ETGVTQSPTHLIKTRGQQVTLRCSSQSGHNTVSWYQQALGQGPQFIFQYYREEENGRGNFPPRFSGLQFPNYSSELNVNALELDDSALYLCASSTGLAGSYNEQFFGPGTRLTVL.

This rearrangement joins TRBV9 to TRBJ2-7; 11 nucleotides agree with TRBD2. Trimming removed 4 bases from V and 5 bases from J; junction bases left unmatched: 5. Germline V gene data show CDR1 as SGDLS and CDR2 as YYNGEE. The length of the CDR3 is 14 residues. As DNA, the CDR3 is TGTGCCAGCAGCAATAGCGGGAGGGTCCACGAGCAGTACTTC. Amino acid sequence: CASSNSGRVHEQYF.

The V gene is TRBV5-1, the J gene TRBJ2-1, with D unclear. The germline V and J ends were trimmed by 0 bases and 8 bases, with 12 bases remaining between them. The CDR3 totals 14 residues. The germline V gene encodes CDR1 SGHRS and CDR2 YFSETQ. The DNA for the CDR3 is TGCGCCAGCAGCTTGGGGTCGTCACTTTATGAGCAGTTCTTC. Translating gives CASSLGSSLYEQFF.

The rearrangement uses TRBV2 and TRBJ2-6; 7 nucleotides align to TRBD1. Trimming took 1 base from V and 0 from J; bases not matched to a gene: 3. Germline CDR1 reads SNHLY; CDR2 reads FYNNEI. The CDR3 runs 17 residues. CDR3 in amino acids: CASSEVAGGSGANVLTF. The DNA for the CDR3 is TGTGCCAGCAGTGAAGTGGCAGGGGGCTCTGGGGCCAACGTCCTGACTTTC.

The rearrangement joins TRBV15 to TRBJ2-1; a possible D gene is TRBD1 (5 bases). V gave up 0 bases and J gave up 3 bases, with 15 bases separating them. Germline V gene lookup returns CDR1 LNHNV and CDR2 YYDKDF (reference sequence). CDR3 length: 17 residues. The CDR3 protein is CATSRDPQGSSYNEQFF. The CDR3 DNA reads TGTGCCACCAGCAGAGACCCCCAGGGAAGTAGCTACAATGAGCAGTTCTTC.

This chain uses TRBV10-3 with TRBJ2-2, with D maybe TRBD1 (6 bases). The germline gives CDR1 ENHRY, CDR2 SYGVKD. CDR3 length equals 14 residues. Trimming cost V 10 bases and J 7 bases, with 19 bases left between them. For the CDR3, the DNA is TGTGCCACTATGACAGGCAGTCTCCACGGGGAGCTGTTTTTT. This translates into CATMTGSLHGELFF.

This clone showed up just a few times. The CDR3 loop reads CASSPGTGLYNEQFF. DNA of the CDR3: TGTGCCAGCAGCCCTGGGACAGGGCTCTACAATGAGCAGTTCTTC. The V gene is TRBV11-3, the J gene TRBJ2-1, with 9 bases fitting TRBD1. The CDR3 loop spans 15 amino acids. Trimming removed 5 bases from V and 3 bases from J; junction bases left unmatched: 5. The germline V gene has CDR1 SGHNT and CDR2 YENEEA.

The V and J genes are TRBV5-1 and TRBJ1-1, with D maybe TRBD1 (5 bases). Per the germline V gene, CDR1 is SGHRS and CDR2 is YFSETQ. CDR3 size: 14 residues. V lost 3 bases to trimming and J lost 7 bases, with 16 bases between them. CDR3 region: CASSWRWGVDEAFF. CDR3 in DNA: TGCGCCAGCAGCTGGAGGTGGGGGGTGGATGAAGCTTTCTTT.

Here the CDR3 reads CASRKIRQGVGNEQFF. Here the CDR3 DNA reads TGTGCCAGCAGAAAAATCAGACAGGGGGTCGGCAATGAGCAGTTCTTC. The gene calls are TRBV28 and TRBJ2-1, with TRBD1 identical over 9 bases. In germline, CDR1 is MDHEN, CDR2 SYDVKM. Unmatched junction bases numbered 12, after V lost 6 bases and J lost 6 bases. This CDR3 spans 16 amino acids.

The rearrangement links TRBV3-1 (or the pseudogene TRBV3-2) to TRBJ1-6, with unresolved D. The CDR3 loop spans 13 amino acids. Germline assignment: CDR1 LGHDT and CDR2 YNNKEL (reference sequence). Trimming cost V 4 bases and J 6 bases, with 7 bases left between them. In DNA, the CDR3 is TGTGCCAGCAGCCGGAAGGGTAATTCACCCCTCCACTTT. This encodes CASSRKGNSPLHF.

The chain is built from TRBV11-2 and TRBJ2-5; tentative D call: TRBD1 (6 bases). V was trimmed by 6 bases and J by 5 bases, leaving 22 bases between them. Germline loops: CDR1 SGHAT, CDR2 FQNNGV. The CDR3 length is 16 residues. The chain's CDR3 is CASSRADGQLGETQYF. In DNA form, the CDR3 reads TGTGCCAGCAGTAGGGCGGATGGACAGTTAGGGGAGACCCAGTACTTC.

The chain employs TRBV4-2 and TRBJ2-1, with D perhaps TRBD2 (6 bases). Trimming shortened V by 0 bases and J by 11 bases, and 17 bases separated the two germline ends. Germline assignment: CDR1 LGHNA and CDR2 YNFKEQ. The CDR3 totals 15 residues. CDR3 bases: TGTGCCAGCAGCCAAGATAGACTAGTGCGAAATCAGCAGTTCTTC. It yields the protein CASSQDRLVRNQQFF.

CDR3 loop: CASSLTARGYGYTF. Here the CDR3 DNA reads TGTGCCAGCAGCTTAACCGCCAGGGGGTATGGCTACACCTTC. V and J are TRBV7-2 and TRBJ1-2, with TRBD1 identical over 7 bases. This CDR3 spans 14 amino acids. In germline, CDR1 is SGHTA, CDR2 FQGNSA. Trimming took 2 bases from V and 5 from J; bases not matched to a gene: 5.

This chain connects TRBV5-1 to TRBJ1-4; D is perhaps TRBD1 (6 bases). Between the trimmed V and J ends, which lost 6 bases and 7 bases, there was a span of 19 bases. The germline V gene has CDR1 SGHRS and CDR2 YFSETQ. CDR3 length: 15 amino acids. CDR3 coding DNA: TGCGCCAGCAAAATCCAAGGGGGGGCAGTTGAAAAACTGTTTTTT. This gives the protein CASKIQGGAVEKLFF.

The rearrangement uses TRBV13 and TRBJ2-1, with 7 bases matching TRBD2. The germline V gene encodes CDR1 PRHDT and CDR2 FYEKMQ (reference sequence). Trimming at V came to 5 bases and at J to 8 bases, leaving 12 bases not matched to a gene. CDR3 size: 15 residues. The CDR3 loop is CASSLRTIAGHEQFF. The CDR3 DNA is TGTGCCAGCAGCCTAAGGACCATAGCGGGCCATGAGCAGTTCTTC.

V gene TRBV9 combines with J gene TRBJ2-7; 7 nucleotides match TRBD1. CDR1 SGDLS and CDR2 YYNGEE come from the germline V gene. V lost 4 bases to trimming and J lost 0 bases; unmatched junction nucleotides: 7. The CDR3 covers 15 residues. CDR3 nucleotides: TGTGCCAGCAGCCGTACACAGGGGAGCTCCTACGAGCAGTACTTC. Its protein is CASSRTQGSSYEQYF.

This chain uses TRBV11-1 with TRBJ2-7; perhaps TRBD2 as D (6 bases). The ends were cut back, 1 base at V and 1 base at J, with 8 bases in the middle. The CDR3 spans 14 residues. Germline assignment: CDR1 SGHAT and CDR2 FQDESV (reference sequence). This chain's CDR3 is CASSLVEGSYEQYF. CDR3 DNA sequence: TGTGCCAGCAGCTTAGTGGAGGGTTCCTACGAGCAGTACTTC.

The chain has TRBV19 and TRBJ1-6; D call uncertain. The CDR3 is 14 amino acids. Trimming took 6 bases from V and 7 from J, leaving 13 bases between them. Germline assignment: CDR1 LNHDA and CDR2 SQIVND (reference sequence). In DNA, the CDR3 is TGTGCCAGTAGATCGGTTCCTGCGAATTCACCCCTCCACTTT. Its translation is CASRSVPANSPLHF.

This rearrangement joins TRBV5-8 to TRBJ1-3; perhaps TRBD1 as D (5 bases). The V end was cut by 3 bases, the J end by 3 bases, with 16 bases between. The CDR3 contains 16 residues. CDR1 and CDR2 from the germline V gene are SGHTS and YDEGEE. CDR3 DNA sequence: TGTGCCAGCAGCTGGGGTGGGGGGTCCGTTGGAAACACCATATATTTT. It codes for CASSWGGGSVGNTIYF.

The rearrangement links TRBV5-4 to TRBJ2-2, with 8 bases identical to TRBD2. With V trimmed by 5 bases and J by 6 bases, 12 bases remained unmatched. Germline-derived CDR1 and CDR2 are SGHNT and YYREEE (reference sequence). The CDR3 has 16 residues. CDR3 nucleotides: TGTGCCAGCAGTCCAACTCCCGTTAGCGGGGCCGGGGAGCTGTTTTTT. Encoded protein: CASSPTPVSGAGELFF.